This T cell receptor beta chain was sequenced for a study of T cells in Graves' hyperthyroidism and ophthalmopathy. The investigators amplified TCR beta CDR3 regions from RNA transcripts. The HTBI set primed first-round TCR CDR3 RT-PCR. TCRdb re-called the multiplex PCR reads with MiXCR, one entry per CDR3 protein. The sample includes over 350,000 distinct CDR3 sequences, more than 13% of them seen just once. Lactation, pregnancy, other autoimmune disease or uncontrolled infection led to exclusion of patients. The germline gives CDR1 SGDLS, CDR2 YYNGEE. The CDR3 spans 14 residues. Trimming pared 6 bases from V and 2 bases from J, leaving 11 bases between. This clonotype was seen at least ten times. What it binds is unknown. General study results and limits: Separating ophthalmopathy from stable hyperthyroidism was achieved by a 13 V-J model. Blood also carried most thyroid clonotypes expanded above 0.001. Ophthalmopathy was identified by the model a median approximately six months ahead of onset.

The sequencing input was blood. The rearrangement joins TRBV9 to TRBJ2-2; D not certain. The clonotype comes from a man aged 50 to 59 with Graves' ophthalmopathy. The CDR3 DNA follows: TGTGCCAGCAAAGGCGAATCAAACACCGGGGAGCTGTTTTTT. This encodes CASKGESNTGELFF.